This T cell receptor (beta chain) came from a study of T cell repertoires in cytomegalovirus infection. At the level of the study: As its CMV epitopes, the study selected recently identified HLA-C-restricted and well-studied HLA-B-restricted targets. Matching HLA type and CMV infection were both indicated by public TCR beta signatures.

Study observations and caveats: HLA-C-restricted CMV-specific TCR beta clonotypes were dominant in the ex vivo response. There were carriers of CMV plus the relevant HLA, and cumulative public TCR beta family frequency identified them.

TCRdb passed the reads through MiXCR, listing each CDR3 protein once. Of 450,000 to 600,000 distinct CDR3 sequences in the sample, 42% were seen once. The trim removed 2 bases at V and 2 bases at J, leaving 7 bases unmatched. The germline V gene encodes CDR1 SGHVS and CDR2 FQNEAQ. The CDR3 has 18 residues. The sample holds a few counts of this clonotype. Antigen: not known. Sequencing was performed on cultured PBMCs, taken from culture after CMV antigen stimulation. This TCR derives from a human donor in good health (CMV status not recorded). Some clones in this sample may be carry-over from other donors' samples. This sequence joins TRBV7-8 and TRBJ2-5; TRBD2 agrees at 14 bases. The DNA for the CDR3 is TGTGCCAGCAGCTTAAAAGGACTAGCGGGGGGAATTCAAGAGACCCAGTACTTC. This gives the protein CASSLKGLAGGIQETQYF.